This T cell receptor (beta chain) was observed in a study of T-cell reconstitution after alpha-beta-depleted transplantation in children (dated by TCRdb to about 2016). Regarding the research as a whole: Using TCR repertoire profiling, the study quantitatively followed how T-cell immune reconstitution unfolded in children after TCRalphabeta/CD19-depleted allogeneic hematopoietic cell transplantation.

The library was produced with PCR. Sequencing used an Illumina HiSeq 2500. TCR library preparation used molecular barcoding, with unique molecular identifiers applied to normalize quantification of the TCRbeta repertoire. The public reads were run again by TCRdb, first through fastp at Q25 and then through MiXCR, and only productive beta chains were kept. For every CDR3 protein sequence, its rows merge into one entry that carries the most common genes and DNA. The sample profile shows about 640,000 distinct CDR3 sequences; approximately 16% of them were found once. The leading ten clones occupy 0.9% to 1.2% of the sample. Reading the germline V gene gives CDR1 MNHEY and CDR2 SVGAGI. Relative to germline, V is 2 bases shorter and J is 10 bases shorter, with 12 bases between their ends. The CDR3 has 14 amino acids, counting the end cysteine and phenylalanine. Only the CDR3 DNA is retained, 42 bases long and in frame from the first base.

This clonotype was counted many times. Its recognized antigen is unknown. Per-base qualities were not stored, and no clone one base away is much larger. Recombination joined TRBV6-5 with TRBJ1-6; no D segment can be confidently identified. The sequence came from a human donor who donated a stem cell graft to a child with acute myeloid leukemia. The sample here was PBMCs from the stem cell graft donor, taken from the stem cell graft. In nucleotide form, the sequence is TGTGCCAGCAGTTACAGTAGGGCGGGGTCACCCCTCCACTTT. Protein translation: CASSYSRAGSPLHF.